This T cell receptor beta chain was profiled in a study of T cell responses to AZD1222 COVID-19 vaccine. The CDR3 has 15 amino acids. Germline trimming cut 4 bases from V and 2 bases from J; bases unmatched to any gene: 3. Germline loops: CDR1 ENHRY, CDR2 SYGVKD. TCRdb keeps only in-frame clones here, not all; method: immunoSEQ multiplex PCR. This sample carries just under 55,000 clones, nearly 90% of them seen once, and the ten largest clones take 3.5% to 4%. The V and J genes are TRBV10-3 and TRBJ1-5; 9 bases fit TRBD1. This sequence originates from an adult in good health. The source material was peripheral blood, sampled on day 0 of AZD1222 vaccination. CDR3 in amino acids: CAISGTGEGNQPQHF. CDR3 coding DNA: TGTGCCATCAGTGGGACAGGGGAAGGCAATCAGCCCCAGCATTTT.